The TCR beta chain under discussion was sequenced for a study of OX40 agonist ivuxolimab in advanced cancers. Here immunoSEQ multiplex PCR was the method, and the copy in TCRdb shows in-frame clones only, minus some. The data contain 95,000 to 150,000 clones, 93% of them seen just once; the ten biggest clones take up roughly 0.15%. Autoimmune disease history or systemic immunosuppression was exclusionary. The CDR3 is 14 residues long. The V end lost 3 bases, the J end lost 3 bases, and 11 bases lay between the germline ends. Germline values: CDR1 KGHSH, CDR2 LQKENI. This TCR was sampled from an adult with an advanced solid tumor such as melanoma, head and neck, liver or kidney cancer. The V call is TRBV18, the J call TRBJ2-5; tentative D call: TRBD1 (6 bases). The sequencing here drew on CD4+ or CD8+ T cells sorted from blood, taken in a trial of the OX40 agonist ivuxolimab. This CDR3 is CASSPTGPEETQYF. For the CDR3, the DNA is TGTGCCAGCTCACCGACAGGTCCGGAAGAGACCCAGTACTTC.